These 7 T cell receptor beta chains originate from one sample sequenced in a study of post-analysis software for immune sequencing data. Their antigens remain unidentified. Points from the study as a whole: In patients, about five TRBV segments were more frequent than in controls, with TRBV5-6, TRBV5-1 and TRBV20-1 among them.

Unique molecular identifiers had been added to the TCR beta cDNA libraries. In TCRdb, the PCR reads were re-called with MiXCR into one record per CDR3 protein. The data show about 460,000 distinct CDR3 sequences, less than 45% seen once. Sequencing was performed on blood. These receptors came from a girl between 10 and 17 years old with multiple sclerosis.

This rearrangement joins TRBV5-1 to TRBJ2-5; 10 bases map to TRBD1. The CDR3 covers 17 residues. V gave up 4 bases and J gave up 5 bases; unmatched junction bases: 14. The germline V gene has CDR1 SGHRS and CDR2 YFSETQ. The CDR3 bases are TGCGCCAGCAGCGAACGACCGGGACAGGGGTTCCAGGAGACCCAGTACTTC. Protein sequence: CASSERPGQGFQETQYF.

V gene TRBV29-1 combines with J gene TRBJ2-1; possibly TRBD1 for D (5 bases). The length of the CDR3 is 14 residues. Trimming removed 0 bases at V and 12 bases at J, with 18 bases between. Germline V gene lookup returns CDR1 SQVTM and CDR2 ANQGSEA. The CDR3 region has the DNA TGCAGCGTTGAAGATCGTAGGACACCGGATGGGCAGTTCTTC. Protein sequence: CSVEDRRTPDGQFF.

The count of this clonotype is one. This rearrangement joins TRBV4-2 to TRBJ2-7; 7 nucleotides line up with TRBD1. The CDR3 runs 17 residues. Germline V lookup: CDR1 LGHNA, CDR2 YNFKEQ. The ends lost 2 bases at V and 6 bases at J; junction bases unmatched: 16. CDR3 protein: CASSQLSSTGIGLEQYF. CDR3 nucleotide sequence: TGTGCCAGCAGCCAACTATCGTCGACAGGGATCGGCCTCGAGCAGTACTTC.

V is TRBV24-1 and J is TRBJ2-2; TRBD2 matches at 8 bases. The CDR3 contains 15 residues. V was pared by 6 bases and J by 6 bases, with 8 bases of the junction left unmatched. Germline CDR1 KGHDR, CDR2 SFDVKD. This chain's CDR3 is CATSNSGIRSGELFF. The CDR3 nucleotides read TGTGCCACCAGTAATAGCGGGATTCGATCCGGGGAGCTGTTTTTT.

V and J are TRBV19 and TRBJ2-7; TRBD1 matches at 7 bases. The CDR3 sequence is 14 residues long. Germline assignment: CDR1 LNHDA and CDR2 SQIVND (reference sequence). Trimming took 9 bases from V and 3 from J; bases not matched to a gene: 11. The CDR3 region is CASKRAGTVYEQYF. Written as DNA, the CDR3 is TGTGCCAGCAAAAGGGCCGGGACAGTCTACGAGCAGTACTTC.

There are a few counts of this clonotype. The chain uses TRBV20-1 and TRBJ2-7; D is unclear. The CDR3 is made up of 14 amino acids. Trimming cost V 6 bases and J 3 bases, with 18 bases left between them. The germline gives CDR1 DFQATT, CDR2 SNEGSKA (reference sequence). CDR3 nucleotides: TGCAGTGCCAATGGACGAGACTTAAACTACGAGCAGTACTTC. Translation gives CSANGRDLNYEQYF.

This clonotype was recorded a few times. The rearrangement joins TRBV28 to TRBJ2-5; the match to TRBD2 covers 16 bases. The end of the DNA aligns better with TRBJ2-7, so the J call may be wrong. CDR3 length: 18 amino acids. Germline V CDR1 and CDR2: MDHEN, SYDVKM. This CDR3 is CASSSPGTSGRASDEQYF. In DNA, the CDR3 is TGTGCCAGCAGCTCCCCCGGGACTAGCGGGAGGGCATCGGACGAGCAGTACTTC.